The 18 T cell receptor beta chains presented below share a single source sample, sequenced in a study of T cell clones after liver transplantation. Sequencing used immunoSEQ multiplex PCR; TCRdb keeps in-frame clones, though not all of them. The top ten clones hold about 15% of a sample with 60,000 or so clones, around 75% of them seen once. Sequences were derived from CD4+ T cells from blood, sampled before liver transplant. These receptors were collected from a human donor who received a liver transplant.

The rearrangement uses TRBV11-2 and TRBJ1-1; possibly TRBD1 for D (6 bases). In germline, CDR1 is SGHAT, CDR2 FQNNGV. With 5 bases removed from V and 10 bases from J, the gap between germline ends came to 23 bases. This CDR3 spans 15 amino acids. CDR3 bases: TGTGCCAGCAGCCTCACAGTCGACAGGTCCCGCCGAGCTTTCTTT. As protein: CASSLTVDRSRRAFF.

The CDR3 nucleotides read TGTGCCAGCAGCGACAAGCGGGGGGGCTTCAATGAGCAGTTCTTC. It is translated as CASSDKRGGFNEQFF. V is TRBV2 and J is TRBJ2-1, with TRBD2 identical over 10 bases. Germline trimming cut 6 bases from V and 6 bases from J; bases unmatched to any gene: 8. CDR1 and CDR2 from the germline V gene are SNHLY and FYNNEI. The CDR3 has 15 residues.

This sequence joins TRBV28 and TRBJ1-5; 9 nucleotides agree with TRBD1. The CDR3 spans 16 residues. CDR1 MDHEN and CDR2 SYDVKM come from the germline V gene. V was clipped by 0 bases and J by 5 bases; unmatched bases: 5. The CDR3 DNA sequence: TGTGCCAGCAGTTTATGGGACAGGGGATCGGATCAGCCCCAGCATTTT. It is translated as CASSLWDRGSDQPQHF.

The chain links TRBV4-1 to TRBJ2-7, with 8 nucleotides matching TRBD1. Germline lookup yields CDR1 MGHRA and CDR2 YSYEKL. The V and J ends lost 0 bases and 2 bases, in that order; junction bases with no gene match: 3. The length of the CDR3 is 15 residues. This CDR3 reads CASSQDGTGAYEQYF. CDR3 bases: TGCGCCAGCAGCCAAGATGGGACAGGAGCCTACGAGCAGTACTTC.

The chain is built from TRBV27 and TRBJ2-7, with TRBD1 matching over 8 bases. The CDR3 extends over 17 amino acids. Per germline, CDR1 MNHEY and CDR2 SMNVEV (reference sequence). V trimming: 0 bases; J trimming: 3 bases; junction bases outside the gene matches: 10. CDR3 coding DNA: TGTGCCAGCAGTTTATCAGGGCGACAGGGGCACTACTACGAGCAGTACTTC. Translating it yields CASSLSGRQGHYYEQYF.

This clone was seen many times. The rearrangement uses TRBV19 and TRBJ2-2; D might be TRBD1 (6 bases). V shed 4 bases and J shed 7 bases, with 13 bases lying between them. The CDR3 totals 14 residues. CDR1 is LNHDA, CDR2 SQIVND, per germline (reference sequence). The CDR3 DNA reads as TGTGCCAGTAGTAATCAGGGGACGGGCGGGGAGCTGTTTTTT. The encoded protein is CASSNQGTGGELFF. The complete variable domain, with remaining parts taken from reference TRBV19 and TRBJ2-2, reads DGGITQSPKYLFRKEGQNVTLSCEQNLNHDAMYWYRQDPGQGLRLIYYSQIVNDFQKGDIAEGYSVSREKKESFPLTVTSAQKNPTAFYLCASSNQGTGGELFFGEGSRLTVL.

V and J are TRBV10-3 and TRBJ2-7; 7 positions match TRBD2. CDR1 is ENHRY and CDR2 is SYGVKD in the germline V gene. The CDR3 is 13 residues long. J was trimmed by 2 bases and V by 10 bases; bases with no gene match: 8. As DNA, the CDR3 is TGTGCCACGGGGGGTCAACCGCCCTACGAGCAGTACTTC. It yields the protein CATGGQPPYEQYF.

Only a few counts were recorded for this clone. The chain uses TRBV6-5 and TRBJ1-5; TRBD1 aligns across 7 bases. Trimming cost V 2 bases and J 1 base; bases outside gene matches: 5. CDR3 length: 16 amino acids. Germline CDR1 MNHEY, CDR2 SVGAGI. The CDR3 nucleotides read TGTGCCAGCAGTTACAAGAAGGGGGCGAGCAATCAGCCCCAGCATTTT. Translating it yields CASSYKKGASNQPQHF.

The chain employs TRBV18 and TRBJ2-3, with TRBD1 as a possible D gene (6 bases). The ends were cut back, 1 base at V and 4 bases at J, with 18 bases in the middle. The CDR3 consists of 17 residues. Germline assignment: CDR1 KGHSH and CDR2 LQKENI. Written as DNA, the CDR3 is TGTGCCAGCTCACCACGGTTGAGGGGGACGAGCTCAGATACGCAGTATTTT. It translates to CASSPRLRGTSSDTQYF.

The V call is TRBV10-3, the J call TRBJ1-6, with D tentatively TRBD1 (6 bases). Trimming removed 0 bases at V and 6 bases at J, with 9 bases between. Germline lookup yields CDR1 ENHRY and CDR2 SYGVKD. The CDR3 has 15 residues. The CDR3 loop reads CAISESLQGNSPLHF. The CDR3 nucleotides are TGTGCCATCAGTGAGTCGTTACAGGGTAATTCACCCCTCCACTTT.

The chain employs TRBV10-1 and TRBJ1-3; the match to TRBD1 covers 8 bases. V was clipped by 5 bases and J by 5 bases; unmatched bases: 5. The CDR3 is made up of 14 amino acids. In germline, CDR1 is WNHNN, CDR2 SYGVQD (reference sequence). For the CDR3, the DNA is TGCGCCAGCAGTCCAGGGGGCCGAAGAAACACCATATATTTT. Protein product: CASSPGGRRNTIYF.

V is TRBV4-2 and J is TRBJ1-1; the D gene is possibly TRBD1 (5 bases). CDR1 is LGHNA and CDR2 is YNFKEQ in the germline V gene. The CDR3 covers 16 residues. V lost 4 bases and J 2 bases, leaving 17 bases between the germline ends. CDR3 residues: CASSLKSDRSNTEAFF. For the CDR3, the DNA is TGTGCCAGCAGCCTGAAATCCGACAGATCCAACACTGAAGCTTTCTTT.

This clone has ten or more counts. V and J are TRBV30 and TRBJ1-2, with 9 nucleotides matching TRBD1. The CDR3 totals 15 residues. The V gene's germline CDR1 is GTSNPN and CDR2 SVGIG (reference sequence). Unmatched junction bases numbered 11, after V lost 8 bases and J lost 1 base. CDR3 in DNA: TGTGCCCGCTATCCGGGACAGGGAGGTAACTATGGCTACACCTTC. It translates to CARYPGQGGNYGYTF.

This clone was seen just once. The V gene is TRBV5-4, the J gene TRBJ2-3; 10 positions agree with TRBD2. The germline CDR1 and CDR2 sequences are SGHNT and YYREEE (reference sequence). The CDR3 is made up of 15 amino acids. Trimming took 0 bases from V and 5 from J; bases not matched to a gene: 3. CDR3: CASSLEGLARDTQYF. The CDR3 bases are TGTGCCAGCAGCTTGGAGGGACTAGCGAGAGATACGCAGTATTTT.

This clone was counted at least ten times. J is TRBJ1-6 and V is TRBV6-5; TRBD1 matches at 9 bases. Germline V CDR1 and CDR2: MNHEY, SVGAGI. J lost 7 bases, V lost 6 bases, and 4 bases had no gene match. The CDR3 totals 14 residues. CDR3 in amino acids: CASRMDRGNSPLHF. The DNA of the CDR3 is TGTGCCAGCAGGATGGACAGGGGAAATTCACCCCTCCACTTT.

The chain recombines TRBV5-1 with TRBJ2-7; a weak D match, TRBD1 (7 bases). The V and J ends lost 5 bases and 3 bases respectively, with 24 bases between them. CDR1 SGHRS and CDR2 YFSETQ come from the germline V gene. This CDR3 region has 17 residues. The CDR3 spells CASSRAGGRDSNYEQYF. The CDR3 DNA reads TGCGCCAGCAGTCGGGCTGGCGGGCGGGACAGCAACTACGAGCAGTACTTC.

V gene TRBV7-2 combines with J gene TRBJ2-1, with D possibly TRBD2 on 5 matching bases. In germline, CDR1 is SGHTA, CDR2 FQGNSA. V was shortened by 6 bases and J by 3 bases, with 12 bases between the two germline ends. This CDR3 is 14 amino acids long. This CDR3 reads CASSRYGNYNEQFF. CDR3 DNA sequence: TGTGCCAGCAGTCGCTACGGGAACTACAATGAGCAGTTCTTC.

The V call is TRBV21-1, the J call TRBJ1-6; the listed D gene, TRBD1, was not tested against the DNA. TRBV21-1 is given as a pseudogene. CDR3 length: 16 amino acids. The CDR3 DNA reads TGTGCCAGCATTTTCAAGGGGGAGTTGATGAATTCACCCCTCCACTTT. It is translated as CASIFKGELMNSPLHF.